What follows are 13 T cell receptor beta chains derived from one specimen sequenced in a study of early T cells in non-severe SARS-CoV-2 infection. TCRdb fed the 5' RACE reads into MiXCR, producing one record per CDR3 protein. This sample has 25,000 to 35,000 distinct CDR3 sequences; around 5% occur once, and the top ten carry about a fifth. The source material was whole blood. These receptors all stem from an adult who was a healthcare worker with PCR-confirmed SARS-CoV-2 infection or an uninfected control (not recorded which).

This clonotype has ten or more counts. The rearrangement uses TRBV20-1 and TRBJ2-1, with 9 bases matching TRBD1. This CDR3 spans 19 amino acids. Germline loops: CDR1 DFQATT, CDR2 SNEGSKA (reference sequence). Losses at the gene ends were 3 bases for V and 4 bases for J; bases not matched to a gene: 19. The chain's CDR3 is CSASIPRDREKIFYNEQFF. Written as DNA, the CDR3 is TGCAGTGCTAGCATACCCCGGGACAGGGAAAAGATTTTTTACAATGAGCAGTTCTTC.

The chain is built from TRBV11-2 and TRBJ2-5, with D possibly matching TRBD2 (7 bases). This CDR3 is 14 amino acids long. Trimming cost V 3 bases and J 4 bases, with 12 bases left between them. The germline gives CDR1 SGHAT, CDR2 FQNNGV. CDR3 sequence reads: CASSLGGPLETQYF. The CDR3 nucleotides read TGTGCCAGCAGCTTGGGGGGGCCACTAGAGACCCAGTACTTC.

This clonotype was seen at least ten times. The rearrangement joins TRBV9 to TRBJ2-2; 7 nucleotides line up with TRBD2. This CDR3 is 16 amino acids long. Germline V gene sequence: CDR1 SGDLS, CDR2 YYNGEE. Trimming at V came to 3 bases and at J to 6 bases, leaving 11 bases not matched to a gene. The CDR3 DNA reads TGTGCCAGCAGCGCCAGGGACTACCCAGTTCCCGGGGAGCTGTTTTTT. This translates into CASSARDYPVPGELFF.

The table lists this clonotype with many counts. The CDR3 reads CASSRRPSLDTQYF. In DNA, the CDR3 is TGTGCCAGCAGCCGTCGCCCTTCCTTAGATACGCAGTATTTT. The chain has TRBV5-8 and TRBJ2-3; D not certain. The CDR3 length is 14 residues. Per germline, CDR1 SGHTS and CDR2 YDEGEE. Trimming shortened V by 4 bases and J by 5 bases, and 14 bases separated the two germline ends. Complete variable domain (other parts from reference TRBV5-8 and TRBJ2-3): EAGVTQSPTHLIKTRGQQATLRCSPISGHTSVYWYQQALGLGLQFLLWYDEGEERNRGNFPPRFSGRQFPNYSSELNVNALELEDSALYLCASSRRPSLDTQYFGPGTRLTVL.

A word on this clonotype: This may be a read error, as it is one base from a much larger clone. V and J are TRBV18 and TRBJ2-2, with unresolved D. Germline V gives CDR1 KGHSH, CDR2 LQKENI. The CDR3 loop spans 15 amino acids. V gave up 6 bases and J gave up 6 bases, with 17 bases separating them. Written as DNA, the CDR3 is TGTGCCAGCTCGGCAAGCCCAAAGCCCGCCGGGGAGCTGTTTTTT. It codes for CASSASPKPAGELFF.

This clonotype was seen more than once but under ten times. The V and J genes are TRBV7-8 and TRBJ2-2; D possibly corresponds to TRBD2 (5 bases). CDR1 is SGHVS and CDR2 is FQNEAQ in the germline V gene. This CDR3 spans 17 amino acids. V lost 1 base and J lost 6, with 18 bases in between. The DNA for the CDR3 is TGTGCCAGCAGCTTAGTGCAGTTCTGGACTTCCCCCGGGGAGCTGTTTTTT. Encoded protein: CASSLVQFWTSPGELFF.

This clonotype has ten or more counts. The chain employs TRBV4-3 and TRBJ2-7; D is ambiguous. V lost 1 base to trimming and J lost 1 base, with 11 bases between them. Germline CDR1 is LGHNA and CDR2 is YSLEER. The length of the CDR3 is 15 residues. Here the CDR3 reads CASSQGAGLSYEQYF. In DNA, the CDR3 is TGCGCCAGCAGCCAAGGGGCCGGGCTTTCCTACGAGCAGTACTTC.

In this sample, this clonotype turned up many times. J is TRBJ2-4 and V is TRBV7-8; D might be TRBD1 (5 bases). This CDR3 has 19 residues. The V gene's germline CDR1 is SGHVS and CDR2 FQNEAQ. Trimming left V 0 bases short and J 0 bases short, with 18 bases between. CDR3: CASSLAPAGSTLAKNIQYF. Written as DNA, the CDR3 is TGTGCCAGCAGCTTAGCTCCGGCAGGGTCGACCTTAGCCAAAAACATTCAGTACTTC.

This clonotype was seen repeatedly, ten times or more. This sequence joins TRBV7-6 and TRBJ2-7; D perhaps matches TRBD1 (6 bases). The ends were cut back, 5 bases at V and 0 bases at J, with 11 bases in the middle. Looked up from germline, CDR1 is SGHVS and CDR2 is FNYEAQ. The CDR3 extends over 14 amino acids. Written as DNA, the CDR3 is TGTGCCAGCAGCCAAACAGGGTTCTCCTACGAGCAGTACTTC. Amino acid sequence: CASSQTGFSYEQYF.

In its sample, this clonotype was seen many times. In nucleotides, the CDR3 is TGTGCCAGCAGCTCGCGGGTTGGCACTGAAGCTTTCTTT. This gives the protein CASSSRVGTEAFF. This chain connects TRBV5-4 to TRBJ1-1; D is unclear. Germline CDR1 and CDR2: SGHNT and YYREEE (reference sequence). V was clipped by 3 bases and J by 4 bases, with 10 bases between them. The CDR3 is 13 amino acids. The full variable domain, completed using reference TRBV5-4 and TRBJ1-1, is ETGVTQSPTHLIKTRGQQVTLRCSSQSGHNTVSWYQQALGQGPQFIFQYYREEENGRGNFPPRFSGLQFPNYSSELNVNALELDDSALYLCASSSRVGTEAFFGQGTRLTVV.

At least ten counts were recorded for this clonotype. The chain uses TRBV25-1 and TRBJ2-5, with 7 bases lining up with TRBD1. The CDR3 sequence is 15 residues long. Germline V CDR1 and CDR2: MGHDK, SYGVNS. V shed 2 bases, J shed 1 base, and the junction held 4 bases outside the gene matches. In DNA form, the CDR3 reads TGTGCCAGCAGTGAACACAGGGGTAGCCAAGAGACCCAGTACTTC. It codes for CASSEHRGSQETQYF. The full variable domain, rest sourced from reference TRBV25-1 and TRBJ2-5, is EADIYQTPRYLVIGTGKKITLECSQTMGHDKMYWYQQDPGMELHLIHYSYGVNSTEKGDLSSESTVSRIRTEHFPLTLESARPSHTSQYLCASSEHRGSQETQYFGPGTRLLVL.

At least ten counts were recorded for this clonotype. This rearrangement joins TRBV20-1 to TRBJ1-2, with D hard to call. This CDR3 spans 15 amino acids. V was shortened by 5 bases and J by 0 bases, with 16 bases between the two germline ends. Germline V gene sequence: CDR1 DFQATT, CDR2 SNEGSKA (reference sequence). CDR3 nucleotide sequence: TGCAGTGCTCGAATGGCCCTTATTTCTAACTATGGCTACACCTTC. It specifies CSARMALISNYGYTF.

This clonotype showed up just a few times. The CDR3 bases are TGTGCCAGCAGCTTCGGCGGGGCTGCCGGAAACACCATATATTTT. The encoded protein is CASSFGGAAGNTIYF. The chain uses TRBV7-9 and TRBJ1-3; D possibly corresponds to TRBD1 (5 bases). With 3 bases removed from V and 4 bases from J, the gap between germline ends came to 13 bases. Germline assignment: CDR1 SEHNR and CDR2 FQNEAQ (reference sequence). This CDR3 is built from 15 residues.